Here is one T cell receptor (beta chain) with its context. Its antigen is not identified. Clones were read by immunoSEQ multiplex PCR, and TCRdb kept only the in-frame ones, dropping some. The table lists tens of thousands of clones, roughly 89% of them singletons. CDR3 length: 15 residues. Germline trimming cut 4 bases from V and 5 bases from J; bases unmatched to any gene: 5. The germline V gene encodes CDR1 MRHNA and CDR2 SNTAGT. These data belong to a study of graft-versus-host responses after intestinal transplantation. For the study at large: Transplant types were multivisceral, liver-intestinal, or isolated intestinal. Among the recipients, all got anti-thymocyte globulin induction and then tacrolimus and steroids for about 3 years. General study findings and limits: GvH clones appeared in recipient marrow, some first in ileum or blood. High graft-versus-host to host-versus-graft T cell clonal ratios marked allografts of patients with graft-donor macrochimerism.

The chain links TRBV6-4 to TRBJ2-3; 11 nucleotides align to TRBD2. This clonotype was sampled from a human donor who was the organ donor for an intestinal transplant. This specimen consisted of unstimulated CD8+ T cells sorted from spleen or lymph node cells, obtained before transplant. The CDR3 spells CASSATSGEVDTQYF. The DNA for the CDR3 is TGTGCCAGCAGTGCGACTAGCGGGGAGGTAGATACGCAGTATTTT.